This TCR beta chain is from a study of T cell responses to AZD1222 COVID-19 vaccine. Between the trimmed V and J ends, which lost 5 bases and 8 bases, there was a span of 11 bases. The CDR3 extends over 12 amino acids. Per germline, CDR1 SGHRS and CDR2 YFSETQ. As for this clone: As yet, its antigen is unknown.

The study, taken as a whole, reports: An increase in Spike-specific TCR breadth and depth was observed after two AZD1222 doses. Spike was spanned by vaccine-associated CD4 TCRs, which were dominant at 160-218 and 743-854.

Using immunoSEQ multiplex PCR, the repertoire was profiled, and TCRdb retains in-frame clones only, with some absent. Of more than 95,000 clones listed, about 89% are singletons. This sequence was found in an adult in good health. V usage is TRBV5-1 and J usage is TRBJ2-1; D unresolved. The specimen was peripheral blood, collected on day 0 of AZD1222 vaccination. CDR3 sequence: CASSQEAHEQFF. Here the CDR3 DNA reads TGCGCCAGCAGTCAAGAAGCCCATGAGCAGTTCTTC.